This T cell receptor (beta chain) came from a study of CD8 T cells in ankylosing spondylitis. Findings and limits, study-wide: Among TCR beta sequences, a motif of roughly 8 highly homologous variants appeared characteristic of ankylosing spondylitis blood. Significant enrichment of disease-linked clones was reported in matched ankylosing spondylitis synovial fluid. Disease-linked clones proved CD8+ and comparatively uncommon in peripheral blood.

This clonotype was recorded a few times. Antigen: not known. The length of the CDR3 is 16 residues. V lost 9 bases to trimming and J lost 7 bases; unmatched junction nucleotides: 20. Germline V gene lookup returns CDR1 SGHRS and CDR2 YFSETQ. Scientists made TCR beta libraries using quantitative 5'-RACE with molecular barcodes. TCRdb passed the 5' RACE reads through MiXCR, listing each CDR3 protein once. This table holds 330,000 or so distinct CDR3 sequences, 8% found once. The rearrangement links TRBV5-1 to TRBJ2-7, with 9 nucleotides matching TRBD2. The clonotype originates from a male donor with ankylosing spondylitis. Sample: blood, either unsorted or a sorted T cell fraction (not recorded which). The CDR3 loop reads CATRPSPGLASYEQYF. CDR3 nucleotide sequence: TGCGCCACCAGGCCCTCCCCGGGACTAGCTTCGTATGAGCAGTACTTC.